Listed below are T cell receptor beta chains from one sample, sequenced in a study of cytomegalovirus exposure and HLA in healthy donors. Using immunoSEQ multiplex PCR, the repertoire was profiled, and TCRdb retains in-frame clones only, with some absent. In the table there are 100,000 to 150,000 clones, 60% to 80% of which are singletons. The sequenced material came from PBMCs. All receptors come from a man between 25 and 39 years old in good health and CMV-seronegative. CDR3s leave out the opening cysteine and the closing phenylalanine or tryptophan.

v_call	j_call	cdr3_aa
TRBV5-6	TRBJ1-1	ASSLGRVGEAF
TRBV9	TRBJ2-3	ASSVWGWAGDTQY
TRBV7-9	TRBJ2-6	ASSLIGRAGANVLT
TRBV4-2	TRBJ2-1	ASSPERDEQF
TRBV5-5	TRBJ2-7	ASRSGQGGSYEQY
TRBV6-7	TRBJ2-3	AGAGYQY
TRBV2	TRBJ1-4	ASSRQGVYEKLF
TRBV11-1	TRBJ2-3	ASSPILAGPHTDTQY
TRBV27	TRBJ2-5	ASKGTGRETQY
TRBV14	TRBJ2-5	ASSQGQTIETQY
TRBV11-3	TRBJ2-1	ASSLMAGSSYNEQF
TRBV6-1	TRBJ2-2	ASMAFTGELF
TRBV28	TRBJ1-2	ASSSTGGAGYT
TRBV2	TRBJ1-2	ASSDRDKGYT
TRBV4-3	TRBJ1-1	ASSQDWRGLVEAF
TRBV4-3	TRBJ2-5	ASSPEKGGGETQY
TRBV9	TRBJ1-3	ASSSGWGEGNTIY
TRBV11-2	-	ASSFLTGGEQY
TRBV5-1	-	ASSSGLVYEQY
TRBV19	TRBJ2-1	ASSIMSGGLRNEQF
TRBV7-2	TRBJ1-5	ASSPGTRGVTQH
TRBV27	TRBJ2-2	ASSLGQGEYGTGELF
TRBV6-5	TRBJ1-1	ASSYYHGNTEAF
TRBV6-9	TRBJ1-2	ASNPLNPSYGYT
TRBV19	TRBJ2-5	ASSPLLDQETQY
TRBV30	TRBJ1-3	AWSRGNTIY
TRBV6-6	TRBJ1-2	ASSLGQPYGYT
TRBV7-3	TRBJ2-1	ASSSRGVSYNEQF
TRBV6-6	TRBJ1-2	ASSRDRGRTNYGYT
TRBV2	TRBJ1-5	ASRTDYQPQH
TRBV9	TRBJ1-3	ASSTSGTGAGNTIY
TRBV7-2	TRBJ2-1	ASSDLGQSLYNEQF
TRBV4-2	TRBJ2-7	ASSQISGGPSYEQY
TRBV5-1	TRBJ1-1	ASSLDLLGIGTEAF
TRBV11-2	TRBJ1-6	ASSLWVGPRRGSPLH
TRBV10-3	TRBJ2-3	AISAGRERGTDTQY
TRBV6-4	TRBJ2-2	ASSGDRGEAGELF
TRBV5-6	TRBJ1-5	ASSLARGESEPQH
TRBV27	TRBJ2-5	ASSPNVRETQY
TRBV7-9	TRBJ1-2	SSSLDSRGYT
TRBV13	TRBJ1-4	ASSLSLDRGGEKLF
TRBV4-3	TRBJ2-1	ASPDRGSYNEQF